These 10 T cell receptor beta chains originate from one sample sequenced in a study of siplizumab effects on memory and regulatory T cells. TCRdb's table, derived via immunoSEQ multiplex PCR, lists solely in-frame clones and lacks some. The sample has over 95,000 clones, roughly 95% seen once. The sequenced sample consisted of non-Treg CD4+ T cells sorted from blood. These receptors came from a human donor in good health.

The CDR3 region has the DNA TGTGCCAGTAGTATCTCTAGCAATCAGCCCCAGCATTTT. Protein: CASSISSNQPQHF. The rearrangement uses TRBV19 and TRBJ1-5; D gene unclear. The germline V gene has CDR1 LNHDA and CDR2 SQIVND (reference sequence). V lost 3 bases and J 0 bases, leaving 3 bases between the germline ends. The CDR3 is 13 amino acids.

The gene calls are TRBV29-1 and TRBJ2-3; TRBD1 is a possible D gene (6 bases). Trimming pared 6 bases from V and 6 bases from J, leaving 16 bases between. The CDR3 length is 13 residues. Germline CDR1 reads SQVTM; CDR2 reads ANQGSEA. CDR3 nucleotides: TGCAGCGTAGGGGGTTGGGTCGGCGATACGCAGTATTTT. It encodes CSVGGWVGDTQYF.

The genes are TRBV4-3 and TRBJ2-1, with D perhaps matching TRBD1 or TRBD2 (5 bases each). Germline lookup yields CDR1 LGHNA and CDR2 YSLEER. V lost 3 bases, J lost 6 bases, and 24 bases lay in between. The CDR3 is made up of 18 amino acids. The chain's CDR3 is CASSHGTTGTGRRNEQFF. The CDR3 nucleotides are TGCGCCAGCAGCCATGGTACGACCGGGACGGGACGTCGCAATGAGCAGTTCTTC.

V and J are TRBV7-3 and TRBJ2-3; 11 nucleotides line up with TRBD2. The CDR3 totals 15 residues. Germline V CDR1 and CDR2: SGHTA, FQGTGA. The V segment lost 2 bases and the J segment 4 bases; nucleotides outside the gene matches: 2. DNA for the CDR3: TGTGCCAGCAGCTTACTAGCGGGGGGAGCAGATACGCAGTATTTT. It is translated as CASSLLAGGADTQYF.

The chain carries TRBV19 and TRBJ2-5; D may be TRBD2 (6 bases). The germline V gene encodes CDR1 LNHDA and CDR2 SQIVND (reference sequence). CDR3 length: 13 amino acids. The V end was cut by 8 bases, the J end by 2 bases, with 12 bases between. The CDR3 region has the DNA TGTGCCAGTGGGGGGTGGGGTCAAGAGACCCAGTACTTC. Translating gives CASGGWGQETQYF. Using reference TRBV19 and TRBJ2-5 for the parts outside the CDR3, the full variable domain is DGGITQSPKYLFRKEGQNVTLSCEQNLNHDAMYWYRQDPGQGLRLIYYSQIVNDFQKGDIAEGYSVSREKKESFPLTVTSAQKNPTAFYLCASGGWGQETQYFGPGTRLLVL.

This chain joins TRBV12-5 and TRBJ1-2; no definite D call. The CDR3 loop spans 13 amino acids. Trimming pared 2 bases from V and 6 bases from J, leaving 10 bases between. CDR1 is LGHNT and CDR2 is FRNRAP in the germline V gene. The chain's CDR3 is CASGLPRTHGYTF. CDR3 bases: TGTGCTAGTGGTTTGCCTCGGACGCATGGCTACACCTTC.

This clone was observed a single time. The V and J genes are TRBV14 and TRBJ2-7; tentatively, D is TRBD1 (5 bases). The V gene's germline CDR1 is SGHDN and CDR2 FVKESK. The V gene lost 0 bases and the J gene lost 7 bases, with 13 bases spanning the gap. The CDR3 extends over 14 amino acids. The CDR3 loop is CASSQDRQSGEQYF. The CDR3 DNA reads TGTGCCAGCAGCCAAGATCGACAGTCCGGAGAGCAGTACTTC.

The chain uses TRBV4-3 and TRBJ2-1; maybe TRBD2 (5 bases). Looked up from germline, CDR1 is LGHNA and CDR2 is YSLEER. The CDR3 covers 13 residues. Trimming cost V 4 bases and J 8 bases, with 12 bases left between them. CDR3 in DNA: TGCGCCAGCAGCCTCGGCGAGGGAGATGAGCAGTTCTTC. Its protein is CASSLGEGDEQFF.

The V gene is TRBV27, the J gene TRBJ1-5; 9 nucleotides match TRBD1. The CDR3 covers 12 residues. V trimming: 8 bases; J trimming: 6 bases; junction bases outside the gene matches: 2. Germline V gene sequence: CDR1 MNHEY, CDR2 SMNVEV (reference sequence). DNA for the CDR3: TGTGCCAGCGGGACAGGGCTTCAGCCCCAGCATTTT. Residues: CASGTGLQPQHF.

V and J are TRBV6-6 and TRBJ2-2, with D uncertain. The CDR3 is made up of 12 amino acids. Trimming took 5 bases from V and 6 from J, leaving 7 bases between them. Germline CDR1 is MNHNY and CDR2 is SVGAGI (reference sequence). The CDR3 loop reads CASSPASGELFF. The CDR3 DNA follows: TGTGCCAGCAGTCCGGCCTCCGGGGAGCTGTTTTTT.